This TCR beta chain was identified in a study of preoperative IRX-2 immunotherapy in early breast cancer. Described treatment: preoperative locoregional IRX-2 cytokine immunotherapy. This phase Ib study tested locoregional IRX-2 cytokine immunotherapy given before surgery. This CDR3 is 15 amino acids long. TCRdb keeps only in-frame clones here, not all; method: immunoSEQ multiplex PCR. The table has 15,000 to 25,000 clones, 85% seen once; the top ten hold roughly 1.2%. The specimen was lymph node tissue, collected after IRX-2 immunotherapy. The V gene is TRBV7-5, the J gene TRBJ2-1; TRBD2 reflects the table's D call only, with no check against the DNA. TRBV7-5 is a listed pseudogene. This sequence originates from a human donor with breast cancer. The CDR3 region is CASSFWGEQNNEQFF. The CDR3 DNA reads as TGTGCCAGCAGCTTTTGGGGAGAGCAAAACAATGAGCAGTTCTTC.